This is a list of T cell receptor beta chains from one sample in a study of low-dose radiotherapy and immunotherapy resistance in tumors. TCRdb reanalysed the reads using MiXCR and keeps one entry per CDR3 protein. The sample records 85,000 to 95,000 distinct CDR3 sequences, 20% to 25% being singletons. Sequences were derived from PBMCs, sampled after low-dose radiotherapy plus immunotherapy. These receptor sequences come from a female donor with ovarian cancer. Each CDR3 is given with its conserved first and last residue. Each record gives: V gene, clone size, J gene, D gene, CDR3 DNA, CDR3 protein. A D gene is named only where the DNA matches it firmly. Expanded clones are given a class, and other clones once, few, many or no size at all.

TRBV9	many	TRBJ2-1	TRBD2	TGTGCCAGCAGCCAAACTAGCGGACGCTCCTACAATGAGCAGTTCTTC	CASSQTSGRSYNEQFF
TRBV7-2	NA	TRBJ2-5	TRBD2	TGTGCCAGCAGCTCCAGACTAGCGGGAGGGGGTTGGGAGACCCAGCACTTC	CASSSRLAGGGWETQHF
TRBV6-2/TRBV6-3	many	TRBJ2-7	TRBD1	TGTGCCAGCAGTGTAGGACAGGCCTTTCGGCCCTACGAGCAGTACTTC	CASSVGQAFRPYEQYF
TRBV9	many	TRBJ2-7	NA	TGTGCCAGCAGCGTAGCCCCGGGCGCTACCATATACGAGCAGTACTTC	CASSVAPGATIYEQYF
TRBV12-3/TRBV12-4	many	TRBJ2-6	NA	TGTGCCAGCAGTTTAACGGTGACTGGGGCCAACGTCCTGACTTTC	CASSLTVTGANVLTF
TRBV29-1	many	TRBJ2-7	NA	TGCAGCGTTTTCCACCGGGGATACGAGCAGTACTTC	CSVFHRGYEQYF
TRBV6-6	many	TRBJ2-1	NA	TGTGCCAGCAGTTACAATGAGCAGTTCTTC	CASSYNEQFF
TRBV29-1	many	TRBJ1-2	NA	TGCAGCGTTACCGACAGAGACCTCTATGGCTACACCTTC	CSVTDRDLYGYTF
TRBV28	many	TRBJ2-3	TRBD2	TGTGCCAGCATCCCCATCAAGGGGACTAGCGGGAGGGGGATGGATACGCAGTATTTT	CASIPIKGTSGRGMDTQYF
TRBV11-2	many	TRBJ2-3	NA	TGTGCCAGCAGCTTAGCCAGGAGACTTTACACAGATACGCAGTATTTT	CASSLARRLYTDTQYF
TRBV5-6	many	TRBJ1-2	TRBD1	TGTGCCAGCAGCTTGCAGGGGGCGGACTATGGCTACACCTTC	CASSLQGADYGYTF
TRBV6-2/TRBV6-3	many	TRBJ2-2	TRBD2	TGTGCCAGCAGGAAGGTTGGGGGGGGAACATCACTCGCGAACACCGGGGAGCTGTTTTTT	CASRKVGGGTSLANTGELFF
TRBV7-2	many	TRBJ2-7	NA	TGTGCCAGCAGCCCTAGGGGCGAGGTCTACGAGCAGTACTTC	CASSPRGEVYEQYF
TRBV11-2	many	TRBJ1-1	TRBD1	TGTGCCAGCAGCTTAAACAGGGGTGGAGCTTTCTTT	CASSLNRGGAFF
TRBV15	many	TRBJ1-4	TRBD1	TGTGCCACCAGCAGGGACAGGGGGCTTGAAAAACTGTTTTTT	CATSRDRGLEKLFF
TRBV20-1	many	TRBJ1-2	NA	TGCAGTGCTCGGACGGATAACTATGGCTACACCTTC	CSARTDNYGYTF
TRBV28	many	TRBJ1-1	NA	TGTGCCAGCAGTTTACCGACAACCCTGAACACTGAAGCTTTCTTT	CASSLPTTLNTEAFF
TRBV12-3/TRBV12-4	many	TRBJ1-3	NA	TGTGCCAGCAGTTTTTATGGGGCCAGTGGAAACACCATATATTTT	CASSFYGASGNTIYF
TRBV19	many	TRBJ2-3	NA	TGTGCCAGTAGTCCGCAGGAGTCCACAGATACGCAGTATTTT	CASSPQESTDTQYF
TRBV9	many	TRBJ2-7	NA	TGTGCCAGCAGCGTAGCGGTCAGCATGGGTGAGCAGTACTTC	CASSVAVSMGEQYF
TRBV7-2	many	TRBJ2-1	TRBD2	TGTGCCAGCAGCTTAGCTGGGACTAGTTTCCATGAGCAGTTCTTC	CASSLAGTSFHEQFF
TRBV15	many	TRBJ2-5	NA	TGTGCCACCAGCAGAGATTTTTGGGGGGAGACCCAGTACTTC	CATSRDFWGETQYF
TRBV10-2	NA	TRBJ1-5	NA	TGCGCCAGCAGTCAGGGTTGGGGCAATCAGCCCCAGCATTTT	CASSQGWGNQPQHF
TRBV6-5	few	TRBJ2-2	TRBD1	TGTGCCAGCAGTCAAGATGTACAGGGGATTCACACCGGGGAGCTGTTTTTT	CASSQDVQGIHTGELFF
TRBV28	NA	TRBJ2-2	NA	TGTGCCAGCACCCCCCCCGGGCACAGGAACACCGGGGAGCTGTTTTTT	CASTPPGHRNTGELFF
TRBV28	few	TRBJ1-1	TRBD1	TGTGCCAGCAGGGGGACAGGGCGCTCGTTCACTGAAGCTTTCTTT	CASRGTGRSFTEAFF
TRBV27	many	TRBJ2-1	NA	TGTGCCAGCAGTTTATGGGGGGGGCCGGGTAATGAGCAGTTCTTC	CASSLWGGPGNEQFF
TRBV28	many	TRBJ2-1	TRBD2	TGTGCCAGCACCATAGGGGGGACTAGCAGGCCCAATGAGCAGTTCTTC	CASTIGGTSRPNEQFF
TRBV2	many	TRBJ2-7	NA	TGTGCCAGCAGAAGACAGGGAGGAGGACTCTACGAGCAGTACTTC	CASRRQGGGLYEQYF
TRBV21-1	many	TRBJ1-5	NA	TGTGCCAGCAGCAAGACAGGGGACGACAATCAGCCCCAGCATTTT	CASSKTGDDNQPQHF
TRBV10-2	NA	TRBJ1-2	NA	TGCGCCAGCAGTGAGCAGCAGGGTCTGTCCTATGGCTACACCTTC	CASSEQQGLSYGYTF
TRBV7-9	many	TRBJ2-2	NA	TGTGCCAGCAGCTTTTCCCCCGGGGAGCTGTTTTTT	CASSFSPGELFF
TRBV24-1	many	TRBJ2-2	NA	TGTGCCACCAGTGATTTATCCGCCTTACCGAACACCGGGGAGCTGTTTTTT	CATSDLSALPNTGELFF
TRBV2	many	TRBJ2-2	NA	TGTGCCAGCAGTCAGGGTCGGACCGGGGAGCTGTTTTTT	CASSQGRTGELFF
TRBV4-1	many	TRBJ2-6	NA	TGCGCCAGCAGCCAACAGGGCTCTGGGGCCAACGTCCTGACTTTC	CASSQQGSGANVLTF
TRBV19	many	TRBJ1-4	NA	TGTGCCAGTAGCTCGGAGGTCTCCCGTGCTAATGAAAAACTGTTTTTT	CASSSEVSRANEKLFF
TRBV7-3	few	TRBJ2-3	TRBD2	TGTGCCAGCAGCTTAACTGGGGGGGGTAGCACAGATACGCAGTATTTT	CASSLTGGGSTDTQYF
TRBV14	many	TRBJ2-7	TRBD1	TGTGCCAGCACCCGTGAACAGGGGGTCCGTTACGAGCAGTACTTC	CASTREQGVRYEQYF
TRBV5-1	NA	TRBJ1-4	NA	TGCGCCAGCAGCAGGGACGGTTTAAATGAAAAACTGTTTTTT	CASSRDGLNEKLFF
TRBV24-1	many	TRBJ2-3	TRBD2	TGTGCCACCAGTGATTTGAGGGGGACTAGCGTCCCGGATACGCAGTATTTT	CATSDLRGTSVPDTQYF
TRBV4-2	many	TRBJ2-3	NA	TGTGCCAGCAGCCACCCCGGGGATACGCAGTATTTT	CASSHPGDTQYF
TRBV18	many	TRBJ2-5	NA	TGTGCCAGCTCACGCCGAGAAGGGGAGACCCAGTACTTC	CASSRREGETQYF